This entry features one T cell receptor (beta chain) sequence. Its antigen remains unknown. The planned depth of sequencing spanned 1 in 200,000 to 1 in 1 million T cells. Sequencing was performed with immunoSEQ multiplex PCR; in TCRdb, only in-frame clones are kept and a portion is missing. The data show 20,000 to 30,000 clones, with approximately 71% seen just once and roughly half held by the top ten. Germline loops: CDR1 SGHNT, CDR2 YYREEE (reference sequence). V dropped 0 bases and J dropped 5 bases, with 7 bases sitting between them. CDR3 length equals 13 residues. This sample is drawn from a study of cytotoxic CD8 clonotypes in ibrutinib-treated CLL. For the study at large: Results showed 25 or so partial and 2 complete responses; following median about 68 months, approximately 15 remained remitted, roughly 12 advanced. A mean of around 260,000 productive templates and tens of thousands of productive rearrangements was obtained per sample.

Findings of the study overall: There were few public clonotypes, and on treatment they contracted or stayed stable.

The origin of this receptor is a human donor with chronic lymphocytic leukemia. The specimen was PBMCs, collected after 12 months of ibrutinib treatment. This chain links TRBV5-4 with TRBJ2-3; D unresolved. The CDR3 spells CASSLGLEDTQYF. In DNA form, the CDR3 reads TGTGCCAGCAGCTTGGGATTAGAAGATACGCAGTATTTT.